A selection of T cell receptor beta chains follows, all from one sample in a study of long-term antiretroviral therapy in people with HIV. This table comes from immunoSEQ multiplex PCR, and its TCRdb copy is limited to in-frame clones, with some not included. Among around 20,000 clones listed, about 78% were seen once. The sequencing used unsorted PBMCs, collected 0.3 years after starting antiretroviral therapy. The receptor set was obtained from a woman between 45 and 60 years old with HIV. CDR3s include the opening cysteine and the closing phenylalanine or tryptophan.

>TRBJ2-5|TRBV11-2
CASSPPGVSGGGATQYF
>TRBJ2-5|TRBV7-2
CASSLGPLHEGETQYF
>TRBJ2-7|TRBV4-1
CASSQEEGVGGAAYEQYF
>TRBJ2-5|TRBV11-2
CASRLGFSETQYF
>TRBJ2-5|TRBV6-5
CASSPKGPRGETQYF
>TRBJ1-5|TRBV6-5
CASRFDRGENQPQHF
>TRBJ1-5|TRBV9
CASSESGQSRGQPQHF
>TRBJ1-2|TRBV10-2
CASNRGDYGYTF
>TRBJ2-1|TRBV30
CAWSSPNEQFF
>TRBJ2-4|TRBV29-1
CSVGLGGYIQYF
>TRBJ1-3|TRBV30
CAWSKGSGNTIYF
>TRBJ2-5|TRBV5-1
CASSLENTPETQYF
>TRBJ2-3|TRBV11-3
CASSLGSPTDTQYF
>TRBJ2-3|TRBV5-1
CASSLLVRQGTDTQYF
>TRBJ2-6|TRBV30
CAWSGTFDSGANVLTF
>TRBJ2-7|TRBV11-2
CASSLAGGVTYEQYF
>TRBJ1-2|TRBV7-3
CASSLGEGANYGYTF
>TRBJ1-3|TRBV9
CASSVDIPGDTIYF
>TRBJ1-1|TRBV7-8
CASSLEGGMGTEAFF
>TRBJ2-3|TRBV18
CASSPPISLADTQYF
>TRBJ1-1|TRBV6-1
CASSEVFFGRTTEAFF
>TRBJ1-3|TRBV12-5
CASGQGANTIYF
>TRBJ2-5|TRBV11-2
CASSQFSGGAGETQYF
>TRBJ2-1|TRBV29-1
CSVGPTAYNEQFF
>TRBJ1-3|TRBV6-5
CASSYSSIDTGNTIYF
>TRBJ1-1|TRBV6-1
CASSASGHSNTEAFF
>TRBJ1-1|TRBV2
CASSLQGSPEAFF
>TRBJ1-2|TRBV30
CAWSVPGINYGYTF
>TRBJ1-2|TRBV27
CASSSGDRADYGYTF
>TRBJ2-3|TRBV7-3
CASSWAGGAGTDTQYF
>TRBJ2-2|TRBV5-1
CASTHRTQNTGELFF
>TRBJ2-5|TRBV18
CASSPSQETQYF
>TRBJ1-4|TRBV30
CAWRSLGTTNEKLFF
>TRBJ1-1|TRBV30
CAWSPYRGRAFF
>TRBJ2-5|TRBV6-1
CATPGSVRETQYF